This is a list of T cell receptor beta chains from one sample in a study of cytomegalovirus exposure and HLA in healthy donors. The table came from immunoSEQ multiplex PCR; TCRdb's copy has only in-frame clones and leaves some out. The data hold 130,000 to 150,000 clones, with roughly 77% observed a single time. The material sequenced was PBMCs. The receptors come from a man aged 25-45 years in good health and CMV-seronegative. CDR3s include the opening cysteine and the closing phenylalanine or tryptophan. Clone size is not always given. Where it is, it says once, few, many or a class for expanded clones.

14,TRBV6-1,.,CASRETSTSYEQYF
17,TRBV28,.,CASSSALWRGSYNEQFF
17,TRBV10-3,few,CAISESGQGMWGTEAFF
12,TRBV30,few,CAWARDTDTQYF
14,TRBV25-1,.,CASSEAGKTSEAFF
15,TRBV6-6,.,CASRRTGTSTDTQYF
12,TRBV2,.,CASGGLNTEAFF
17,TRBV5-1,.,CASSLLQRGNPSYEQYF
14,TRBV2,.,CASRQGRRAYEQYF
13,TRBV18,few,CASSPARVKGYTF
17,TRBV30,.,CAWSGRTSGISSYEQYF
14,TRBV9,once,CASSAGTGGGGYTF
14,TRBV19,.,CASSMGAAAEKLFF
12,TRBV2,.,CASSSSAGEQFF
16,TRBV5-5,.,CASSLRWGIGTYGYTF
15,TRBV6-6,.,CASSPGQLKNYGYTF
17,TRBV28,.,CASSWGSFTGGKGEAFF
15,TRBV19,.,CASSIGTSVTDTQYF
14,TRBV5-6,.,CASSLTGQVGQAFF
16,TRBV15,.,CATSRDRAGGLETQYF
12,TRBV29-1,.,CSVGGHGNTIYF
16,TRBV29-1,.,CSVEDPAGEIRNEQFF
13,TRBV2,.,CASSATAQETQYF
11,TRBV9,once,CASSAGYEQYF
14,TRBV5-1,.,CASSETGGAGELFF
15,TRBV7-3,.,CASSPIGGATDTQYF
13,TRBV14,.,CASSQDRGQPQHF
13,TRBV7-8,.,CASRGRAKNIQYF
13,TRBV7-9,.,CASNTLQDLKAFF
12,TRBV6-1,.,CASSMTGAEQYF
13,TRBV7-9,.,CASSLRQTDGYTF
14,TRBV28,.,CASSLVHRSYEQYF
17,TRBV14,.,CASSSGQGHPSGEKLFF
12,TRBV28,.,CASSSVRDGYTF
15,TRBV6-6,.,CASSTSGGGTDTQYF
18,TRBV28,.,CASSFKWRPAGGSYEQYF
14,TRBV6-6,.,CASSYSAGDTEAFF
14,TRBV18,few,CASSPGTGPYEQYF
16,TRBV19,.,CASSIDGYGSTYEQYF
15,TRBV2,.,CASSARQASNTEAFF
15,TRBV25-1,.,CASSGLLAGPYEQYF
15,TRBV9,.,CASSAERGPRDTQYF
16,TRBV5-1,.,CASRTGGQATNEKLFF
17,TRBV5-1,.,CASSLPGQGAQPYGYTF
16,TRBV28,.,CASSTPQGKMAYEQYF
12,TRBV7-9,.,CASSLDRNEAFF
18,TRBV6-1,few,CASSEAGGWQGGNEKLFF
15,TRBV5-1,.,CASSSGTPVRETQYF
16,TRBV7-9,.,CASSTDREGFGEKLFF
15,TRBV4-1,.,CASSQEPTGNSPLHF
14,TRBV6-5,.,CASSSGLSGNTIYF
15,TRBV6-5,.,CASSYADSGANVLTF
15,TRBV27,once,CASSLKGGSTYEQYF